This TCR beta chain comes out of a study of blood T cell repertoires in COVID-19. This clone was recorded only once. Libraries were prepared by immunoSEQ multiplex PCR; TCRdb keeps only in-frame clonotypes and omits some of them. Here the sample spans some 400,000 clones, 85% to 90% being singletons. The specimen sequenced was PBMCs or T cells enriched from blood (not recorded which). The TCR sequence derives from a woman in her 30s who had recovered from COVID-19.

The CDR3 region has the DNA TGCGCCAGCAGTCCGGGACAGGGCTTCATGGGGACCCAGTACTTC. Translation gives CASSPGQGFMGTQYF. This chain connects TRBV5-1 to TRBJ2-5; TRBD1 matches 9 bases. The CDR3 covers 15 residues. CDR1 is SGHRS and CDR2 is YFSETQ in the germline V gene. With V trimmed by 5 bases and J by 7 bases, 12 bases remained unmatched.